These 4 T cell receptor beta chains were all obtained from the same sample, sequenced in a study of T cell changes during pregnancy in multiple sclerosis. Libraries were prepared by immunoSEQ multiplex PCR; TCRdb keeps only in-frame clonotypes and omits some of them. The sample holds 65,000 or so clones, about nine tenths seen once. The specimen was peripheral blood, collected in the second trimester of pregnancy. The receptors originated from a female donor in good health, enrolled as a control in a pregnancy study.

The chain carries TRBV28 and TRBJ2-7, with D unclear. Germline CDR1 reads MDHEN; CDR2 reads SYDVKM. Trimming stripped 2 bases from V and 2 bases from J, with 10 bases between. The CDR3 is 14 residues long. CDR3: CASSLRQAPYEQYF. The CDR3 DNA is TGTGCCAGCAGTTTACGGCAGGCCCCCTACGAGCAGTACTTC. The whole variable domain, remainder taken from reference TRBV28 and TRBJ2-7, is DVKVTQSSRYLVKRTGEKVFLECVQDMDHENMFWYRQDPGLGLRLIYFSYDVKMKEKGDIPEGYSVSREKKERFSLILESASTNQTSMYLCASSLRQAPYEQYFGPGTRLTVT.

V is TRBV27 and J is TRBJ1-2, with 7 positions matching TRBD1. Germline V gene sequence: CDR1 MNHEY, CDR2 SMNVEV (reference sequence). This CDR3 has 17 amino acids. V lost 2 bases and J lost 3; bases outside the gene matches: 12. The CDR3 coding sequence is TGTGCCAGCAGTTTAATAGACAGGGCCCTTCTGCACTATGGCTACACCTTC. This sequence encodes CASSLIDRALLHYGYTF.

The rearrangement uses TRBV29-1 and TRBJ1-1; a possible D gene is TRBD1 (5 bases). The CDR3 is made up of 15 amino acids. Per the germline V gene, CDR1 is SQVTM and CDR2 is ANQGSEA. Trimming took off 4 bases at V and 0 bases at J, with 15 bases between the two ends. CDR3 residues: CSVGGPTGLNTEAFF. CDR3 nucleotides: TGCAGCGTTGGGGGCCCAACAGGTTTGAACACTGAAGCTTTCTTT.

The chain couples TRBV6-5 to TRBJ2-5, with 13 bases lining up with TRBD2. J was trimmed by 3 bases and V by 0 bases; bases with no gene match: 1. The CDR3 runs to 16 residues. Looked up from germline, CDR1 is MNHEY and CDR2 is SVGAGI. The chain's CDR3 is CASSYSGTSGEETQYF. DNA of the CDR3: TGTGCCAGCAGTTACTCAGGGACTAGCGGGGAAGAGACCCAGTACTTC.